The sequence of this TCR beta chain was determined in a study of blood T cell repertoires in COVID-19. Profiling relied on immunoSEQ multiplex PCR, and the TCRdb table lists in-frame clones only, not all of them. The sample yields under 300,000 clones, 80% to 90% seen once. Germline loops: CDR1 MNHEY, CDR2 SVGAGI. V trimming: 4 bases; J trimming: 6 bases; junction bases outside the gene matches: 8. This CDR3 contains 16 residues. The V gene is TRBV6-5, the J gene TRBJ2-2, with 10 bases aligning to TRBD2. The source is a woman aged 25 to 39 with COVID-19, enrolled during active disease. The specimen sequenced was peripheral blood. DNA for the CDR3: TGTGCCAGCAGTTTCAGCGGGGGGGCGTTTGCCGGGGAGCTGTTTTTT. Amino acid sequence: CASSFSGGAFAGELFF.